These T cell receptor beta chains were read from a single sample in a study of blood T cells in healthy people across ages. Each CDR3 protein gets one entry after TCRdb re-called the 5' RACE reads with MiXCR. The data contain more than 1.4 million distinct CDR3 sequences, 35% to 45% of them singletons. Sequencing was carried out using blood. The receptors come from a woman aged 18-30 years in good health. The CDR3 runs from the conserved cysteine through the conserved F or W. D genes are given only for firm matches. Rows may omit the clone size; those that give it use once, few, many or a size class.

size: NA
D: TRBD1
length: 16
J: TRBJ2-7
V: TRBV2
DNA: TGTGCCAGCGGAGCCCCCGGGACAGGGGGTTTCTACGAGCAGTACTTC
CDR3: CASGAPGTGGFYEQYF

size: NA
D: NA
length: 12
J: TRBJ2-2
V: TRBV6-1
DNA: TGTGCCAGCAGGGAGCCCACCGGGGAGCTGTTTTTT
CDR3: CASREPTGELFF

size: NA
D: NA
length: 14
J: TRBJ2-1
V: TRBV7-2
DNA: TGTGCCAGCAGCTCTCGCCGGGACCACAATGAGCAGTTCTTC
CDR3: CASSSRRDHNEQFF

size: NA
D: NA
length: 14
J: TRBJ2-7
V: TRBV13
DNA: TGTGCCAGCAGCTCCCGGGAGTTGCGTTACGAGCAGTACTTC
CDR3: CASSSRELRYEQYF

size: once
D: TRBD2
length: 12
J: TRBJ2-1
V: TRBV24-1
DNA: TGTGCCACCAGGGATTTGCTGACTAGCGAGTTCTTC
CDR3: CATRDLLTSEFF

size: NA
D: TRBD2
length: 16
J: TRBJ2-7
V: TRBV20-1
DNA: TGCAGTGCCCGTACGCCCGGAACTAGCGGGGTGGATGAGCAGTACTTC
CDR3: CSARTPGTSGVDEQYF

size: NA
D: NA
length: 18
J: TRBJ1-3
V: TRBV7-9
DNA: TGTGCCAACAGCTTATGGGGTCGGGGTACCTTGACTGGAAACACCATATATTTT
CDR3: CANSLWGRGTLTGNTIYF

size: NA
D: NA
length: 15
J: TRBJ1-5
V: TRBV20-1
DNA: TGCAGTGCTAGAATTGGGGGGTCGGGCAATCAGCCCCAGCATTTT
CDR3: CSARIGGSGNQPQHF

size: few
D: NA
length: 17
J: TRBJ2-1
V: TRBV15
DNA: TGTGCCACCAGCACAGACCTAGGATTCGGAACTAACAATGAGCAGTTCTTC
CDR3: CATSTDLGFGTNNEQFF

size: few
D: TRBD1
length: 17
J: TRBJ2-7
V: TRBV10-3
DNA: TGTGCCATCAGTGACCCCACCCGGGACAGGGGCTCCTACGAGCAGTACTTC
CDR3: CAISDPTRDRGSYEQYF

size: NA
D: NA
length: 15
J: TRBJ2-3
V: TRBV7-3
DNA: TGTGCCAGCAGCTCCGGGGGGCGAAGCACAGATACGCAGTATTTT
CDR3: CASSSGGRSTDTQYF

size: few
D: NA
length: 13
J: TRBJ1-2
V: TRBV29-1
DNA: TGCAGCGTTGCTGTGGTCCCTCGTGCAGACTACACCTTC
CDR3: CSVAVVPRADYTF

size: NA
D: NA
length: 15
J: TRBJ2-1
V: TRBV9
DNA: TGTGCCAGCAGCGAGGGGGGCAGACCTGACAATGAGCAGTTCTTC
CDR3: CASSEGGRPDNEQFF

size: NA
D: NA
length: 16
J: TRBJ2-4
V: TRBV5-1
DNA: TGCGCCAGCAGCTCCCGGCGTGGGGGGCCCATTTTGGAGCAGTACTTC
CDR3: CASSSRRGGPILEQYF

size: NA
D: NA
length: 13
J: TRBJ1-1
V: TRBV5-1
DNA: TGCGCCAGCAGCCCCCCGACCAGGACTGAAGCTTTCTTT
CDR3: CASSPPTRTEAFF

size: NA
D: NA
length: 14
J: TRBJ2-7
V: TRBV7-2
DNA: TGTGCCAGCAGCTCTGACCCAAATCCCTACGAGCAGTACTTC
CDR3: CASSSDPNPYEQYF

size: NA
D: TRBD1
length: 14
J: TRBJ2-1
V: TRBV29-1
DNA: TGCAACGCAATGGACAGGGGGCTGTACAATGAGCAGTTCTTC
CDR3: CNAMDRGLYNEQFF

size: once
D: NA
length: 12
J: TRBJ1-1
V: TRBV20-1
DNA: TGCAGTGCTACAGTTCGCGAGACTGAAGCTTTCTTT
CDR3: CSATVRETEAFF

size: NA
D: NA
length: 14
J: TRBJ2-4
V: TRBV25-1
DNA: TGTGCCACAGGAGACTCACTAGCCAAAAACATTCAGTACTTC
CDR3: CATGDSLAKNIQYF

size: few
D: TRBD1
length: 16
J: TRBJ2-7
V: TRBV4-1
DNA: TGCGCCAGCAGCCAAGTACAGGGGGGAATGGACTACGAGCAGTACTTC
CDR3: CASSQVQGGMDYEQYF

size: NA
D: TRBD1
length: 16
J: TRBJ2-7
V: TRBV7-9
DNA: TGTGCCAGCAGCGCATCCCGGACAGGGGGCTCCTACGAGCAGTACTTC
CDR3: CASSASRTGGSYEQYF

size: NA
D: NA
length: 12
J: TRBJ2-3
V: TRBV7-8
DNA: TGTGCCAGCCAGGGTGGAGAAGATACGCAGTATTTT
CDR3: CASQGGEDTQYF

size: many
D: TRBD2
length: 14
J: TRBJ2-7
V: TRBV5-1
DNA: TGCGCCAGCAGCTGGACTAGCGGGAGCTACGAGCAGTACTTC
CDR3: CASSWTSGSYEQYF

size: NA
D: NA
length: 19
J: TRBJ1-2
V: TRBV4-1
DNA: TGCGCCAGCAGCCAAGATCCCGGCCTCGGACAGACAGCTAACTATGGCTACACCTTC
CDR3: CASSQDPGLGQTANYGYTF

size: NA
D: NA
length: 16
J: TRBJ2-7
V: TRBV7-2
DNA: TGTGCCAGCAGCTTACTGTCCGGGATTAGCTCCTACGAGCAGTACTTC
CDR3: CASSLLSGISSYEQYF

size: few
D: TRBD1
length: 15
J: TRBJ1-2
V: TRBV7-9
DNA: TGTGCCAGCACCCATTGGACAGGGCTTGACTATGGCTACACCTTC
CDR3: CASTHWTGLDYGYTF

size: NA
D: NA
length: 16
J: TRBJ2-3
V: TRBV9
DNA: TGTGCCAGCAGCGTAGTAGCAGGGGTCAGCACAGATACGCAGTATTTT
CDR3: CASSVVAGVSTDTQYF

size: few
D: NA
length: 13
J: TRBJ2-1
V: TRBV9
DNA: TGTGCCAGCAGCCCCTACTCCTACAATGAGCAGTTCTTC
CDR3: CASSPYSYNEQFF

size: NA
D: NA
length: 12
J: TRBJ2-5
V: TRBV5-1
DNA: TGCGCCAGCAGTATTGCGCAAGAGACCCAGTACTTC
CDR3: CASSIAQETQYF

size: few
D: NA
length: 14
J: TRBJ1-4
V: TRBV12-3/TRBV12-4
DNA: TGTGCCAGCAGTCTGACTGAGAAAGCACGAAAACTGTTTTTT
CDR3: CASSLTEKARKLFF

size: NA
D: TRBD1
length: 14
J: TRBJ2-7
V: TRBV6-2/TRBV6-3
DNA: TGTGCCAGCAGGGTAACAGGGGGTAACTACGAGCAGTACTTC
CDR3: CASRVTGGNYEQYF

size: NA
D: TRBD2
length: 15
J: TRBJ2-1
V: TRBV20-1
DNA: TGCAGTGCTAGGATCCCGGGACTAGCGGGACGACAACAGTTCTTC
CDR3: CSARIPGLAGRQQFF

size: NA
D: NA
length: 15
J: TRBJ2-7
V: TRBV6-1
DNA: TGTGCCAGCAGCCTCGGGGAGGGGGCTCCCTACGAGCAGTACTTC
CDR3: CASSLGEGAPYEQYF

size: few
D: TRBD2
length: 14
J: TRBJ2-5
V: TRBV28
DNA: TGTGCCAGCAGACCGACTAGCGGGGTGGAGACCCAGTACTTC
CDR3: CASRPTSGVETQYF

size: few
D: TRBD2
length: 14
J: TRBJ2-3
V: TRBV20-1
DNA: TGCAGTGCAGCCGGGACTAGCCATCCGGATACGCAGTATTTT
CDR3: CSAAGTSHPDTQYF

size: NA
D: NA
length: 15
J: TRBJ1-2
V: TRBV5-1
DNA: TGCGCCAGCAGCTTGGCCAACCCCCGTCGAAGGGGCTACACCTTC
CDR3: CASSLANPRRRGYTF

size: NA
D: NA
length: 13
J: TRBJ1-1
V: TRBV3-1
DNA: TGTGCCAGCAGCCAAGACGGCAGGGAGCGAGCTTTCTTT
CDR3: CASSQDGRERAFF

size: once
D: TRBD1
length: 14
J: TRBJ1-2
V: TRBV5-1
DNA: TGCGCCAGCAGCGAGGGGGACAGGGACCCTGGCTACACCTTC
CDR3: CASSEGDRDPGYTF

size: NA
D: TRBD1
length: 16
J: TRBJ2-1
V: TRBV4-1
DNA: TGCGCCAGCAGCCAAGAAAAGGGGGCGCCCTACAATGAGCAGTTCTTC
CDR3: CASSQEKGAPYNEQFF

size: few
D: NA
length: 13
J: TRBJ2-1
V: TRBV9
DNA: TGTGCCAGCAGCGGAAATCCCCCTGATGAGCAGTTCTTC
CDR3: CASSGNPPDEQFF

size: NA
D: NA
length: 12
J: TRBJ2-5
V: TRBV2
DNA: TGTGCCAGCAGTGAACTACGAGAGACCCAGTACTTC
CDR3: CASSELRETQYF

size: NA
D: NA
length: 16
J: TRBJ2-1
V: TRBV5-4
DNA: TGTGCCAGCTGCGGGGAGGAGGGGAGATTTGACAGTGAGCAGTTCTTC
CDR3: CASCGEEGRFDSEQFF

size: NA
D: NA
length: 15
J: TRBJ1-5
V: TRBV28
DNA: TGTGCCAGCAGTTTATTCGGGTATAGCAATCAGCCCCAGCATTTT
CDR3: CASSLFGYSNQPQHF

size: NA
D: TRBD2
length: 15
J: TRBJ2-7
V: TRBV20-1
DNA: TGCAGTGCCAAAGGACTAGCGGGGGACTACAATGAGCAGTACTTC
CDR3: CSAKGLAGDYNEQYF

size: few
D: TRBD2
length: 14
J: TRBJ2-5
V: TRBV29-1
DNA: TGCAGCGTTGAGGGGGGGGGGGTAATAGAGACCCAGTACTTC
CDR3: CSVEGGGVIETQYF

size: NA
D: NA
length: 13
J: TRBJ1-1
V: TRBV20-1
DNA: TGCAGTGCTGGAGGGGGGCCCGGCACTGAAGCTTTCTTT
CDR3: CSAGGGPGTEAFF

size: NA
D: TRBD1
length: 15
J: TRBJ1-1
V: TRBV6-5
DNA: TGTGCCAGCAGTTCCCCCGGGACAGGAATGACTGAAGCTTTCTTT
CDR3: CASSSPGTGMTEAFF

size: NA
D: NA
length: 13
J: TRBJ1-2
V: TRBV10-3
DNA: TGTGCCATCACGGGACCGGGGATCTATGGCTACACCTTC
CDR3: CAITGPGIYGYTF

size: NA
D: TRBD1
length: 13
J: TRBJ1-2
V: TRBV29-1
DNA: TGCAGCGTGGGAGCCGGGACAGGGTTTGGCTACACCTTC
CDR3: CSVGAGTGFGYTF

size: few
D: NA
length: 12
J: TRBJ1-6
V: TRBV12-3/TRBV12-4
DNA: TGTGCCAGCAGCCGCCGGGGTCTGGCCCTCCACTTT
CDR3: CASSRRGLALHF

size: few
D: TRBD1
length: 16
J: TRBJ2-7
V: TRBV5-1
DNA: TGCGCCAGCAGCTTTACGGACAGGGACAGCTCCTACGAGCAGTACTTC
CDR3: CASSFTDRDSSYEQYF